Listed here are 11 T cell receptor beta chains from one sample, sequenced in a study of CD8+ T cells in alopecia areata. Once RNA had been extracted, it was reverse transcribed into cDNA to act as the sequencing template. The method was immunoSEQ multiplex PCR; TCRdb's version includes in-frame clones alone and lacks a portion of them. In the table there are 170,000 or so clones, around half of which are singletons. The treatment was: oral pan-JAK inhibitor, 5-10 mg twice daily. Sequencing was performed on CD8+ T cells sorted from blood, taken at week 24, from a patient treated with tofacitinib. These receptors originate from a human donor with alopecia areata.

This chain uses TRBV6-6 with TRBJ1-2, with D unresolved. The V gene lost 0 bases and the J gene lost 8 bases, with 10 bases spanning the gap. The CDR3 totals 13 residues. CDR1 is MNHNY and CDR2 is SVGAGI in the germline V gene (reference sequence). The CDR3 here is CASSYSPTEGYTF. The CDR3 DNA reads TGTGCCAGCAGTTACTCGCCCACGGAGGGCTACACCTTC.

V usage is TRBV2 and J usage is TRBJ2-7, with D possibly TRBD2 on 6 matching bases. The CDR3 extends over 16 amino acids. Trimming took 0 bases from V and 6 from J, leaving 18 bases between them. Germline loops: CDR1 SNHLY, CDR2 FYNNEI. CDR3 DNA sequence: TGTGCCAGCAGTGAAGCCGCCGGGGGAGGTATGGGCGAGCAGTACTTC. It codes for CASSEAAGGGMGEQYF.

The V call is TRBV9, the J call TRBJ2-7, with D perhaps matching TRBD2 (7 bases). V was shortened by 3 bases and J by 6 bases, with 28 bases between the two germline ends. The CDR3 sequence is 18 residues long. The germline CDR1 and CDR2 sequences are SGDLS and YYNGEE. The CDR3 region is CASSGPQKGGQDSSEQYF. The DNA for the CDR3 is TGTGCCAGCAGCGGTCCACAGAAGGGGGGGCAGGACTCCAGCGAGCAGTACTTC.

The chain links TRBV9 to TRBJ2-3; 9 bases fit TRBD2. Germline loops: CDR1 SGDLS, CDR2 YYNGEE. The ends lost 1 base at V and 3 bases at J; junction bases unmatched: 3. The CDR3 is 15 residues long. The CDR3 nucleotides are TGTGCCAGCAGCGTAATGAGCGGGGGGACAGATACGCAGTATTTT. This translates into CASSVMSGGTDTQYF.

The rearrangement uses TRBV27 and TRBJ2-1, with a weak D call TRBD2 (5 bases). The CDR3 runs to 17 residues. CDR1 MNHEY and CDR2 SMNVEV come from the germline V gene (reference sequence). V lost 4 bases to trimming and J lost 6 bases, with 22 bases between them. CDR3 sequence reads: CASSSLGDMVGSNEQFF. Here the CDR3 DNA reads TGTGCCAGCAGTTCTCTCGGTGATATGGTGGGGAGCAATGAGCAGTTCTTC.

There are a few counts of this clone. V and J are TRBV15 and TRBJ2-7; D possibly uses TRBD1 or TRBD2 (5 bases each). Trimming stripped 5 bases from V and 2 bases from J, with 16 bases between. Germline lookup yields CDR1 LNHNV and CDR2 YYDKDF (reference sequence). This CDR3 comprises 15 residues. The CDR3 sequence: CATSPSRGPTYEQYF. The DNA for the CDR3 is TGTGCCACCAGCCCATCTAGGGGACCCACCTACGAGCAGTACTTC.

This clone was picked up many times. The sample holds other DNA sequences that translate to the same CDR3. This chain joins TRBV4-3 and TRBJ1-2; D is ambiguous. This CDR3 is 14 amino acids long. Germline V CDR1 and CDR2: LGHNA, YSLEER. V dropped 1 base and J dropped 5 bases, with 11 bases sitting between them. The CDR3: CASSQGLTGYGYTF. Written as DNA, the CDR3 is TGCGCCAGCAGCCAAGGACTAACGGGATATGGCTACACCTTC.

V gene TRBV10-3 combines with J gene TRBJ2-5; unclear D gene. The CDR3 is 15 residues long. Germline lookup yields CDR1 ENHRY and CDR2 SYGVKD. The germline V and J ends were trimmed by 2 bases and 2 bases, with 12 bases remaining between them. The CDR3 region has the DNA TGTGCCATCAGTGAGACACCAAGAGGACAAGAGACCCAGTACTTC. Translation gives CAISETPRGQETQYF.

The gene calls are TRBV4-3 and TRBJ2-1; D is uncertain. The germline V gene has CDR1 LGHNA and CDR2 YSLEER. The CDR3 length is 16 residues. V lost 0 bases and J 9 bases, leaving 18 bases between the germline ends. CDR3: CASSQDPASVFGEQFF. CDR3 DNA: TGCGCCAGCAGCCAAGATCCCGCGTCTGTTTTTGGTGAGCAGTTCTTC.

This clone showed up just a few times. The J gene is TRBJ2-6, the V gene TRBV12-5; D is unclear. The CDR3 covers 15 residues. V lost 2 bases to trimming and J lost 1 base, with 6 bases between them. Looked up from germline, CDR1 is LGHNT and CDR2 is FRNRAP. In DNA form, the CDR3 reads TGTGCTAGTGGTTTGTCCCGATCTGGGGCCAACGTCCTGACTTTC. Protein sequence: CASGLSRSGANVLTF.

The V call is TRBV5-1, the J call TRBJ1-4; D might be TRBD1 (6 bases). Trimming took off 3 bases at V and 6 bases at J, with 18 bases between the two ends. Germline CDR1 and CDR2: SGHRS and YFSETQ. The CDR3 runs to 16 residues. The CDR3 region has the DNA TGCGCCAGCAGCTCTACACCGGGACAAGGCGATGAAAAACTGTTTTTT. Translated: CASSSTPGQGDEKLFF.